This passage covers 9 T cell receptor beta chains from one sample sequenced in a study of T-cell memory formation after mild COVID-19. TCRdb passed the 5' RACE reads through MiXCR, listing each CDR3 protein once. The top ten clones hold about 12% of a sample with hundreds of thousands of distinct CDR3 sequences, 15% to 20% of them seen once. The sequencing sample was made of PBMCs or a T cell subset sorted from them (not recorded which). These TCRs come from an adult woman who had mild COVID-19 (a few samples of this study predate the infection). Cell type and time point are not known.

On this clonotype itself: The junction departs from germline at one end; a sequencing error may be responsible. The chain employs TRBV7-3 and TRBJ2-7; maybe TRBD2 (6 bases). Germline CDR1 SGHTA, CDR2 FQGTGA. The CDR3 totals 13 residues. The CDR3 loop reads CTSSLTGVGEQYF. The CDR3 region has the DNA TGTACCAGCAGCTTAACGGGGGTCGGCGAGCAGTACTTC.

The sample holds many counts of this clonotype. The J gene is TRBJ2-7, the V gene TRBV12-3 or TRBV12-4, with 11 positions matching TRBD2. The V and J ends lost 4 bases and 1 base, in that order; junction bases with no gene match: 6. The CDR3 covers 16 residues. CDR3 DNA: TGTGCCAGCAGTTCAGCCGGGACTAGCGGTTCCTACGAGCAGTACTTC. It codes for CASSSAGTSGSYEQYF.

At least ten counts were recorded for this clonotype. The rearrangement joins TRBV5-1 to TRBJ2-2; the D is unclear. There are 16 residues in the CDR3. Germline values: CDR1 SGHRS, CDR2 YFSETQ. Trimming stripped 3 bases from V and 0 bases from J, with 12 bases between. CDR3 sequence reads: CASSYYDSPNTGELFF. As DNA, the CDR3 is TGCGCCAGCAGCTACTACGATTCCCCGAACACCGGGGAGCTGTTTTTT.

This clonotype was counted only a few times. The V call is TRBV12-3 or TRBV12-4, the J call TRBJ2-7; no definite D call. V lost 5 bases to trimming and J lost 7 bases, with 15 bases between them. The CDR3 contains 13 residues. The CDR3 DNA sequence: TGTGCCAGCAGTCTCTTTGGGCGCGCGGAGCAGTACTTC. It codes for CASSLFGRAEQYF.

In its sample, this clonotype was seen a few times. CDR3 bases: TGTGCCAGCAGCTTATTGGGCGGGGGGGCCTTCTACAATGAGCAGTTCTTC. This gives the protein CASSLLGGGAFYNEQFF. The chain couples TRBV11-2 to TRBJ2-1; 9 positions match TRBD2. This CDR3 is 17 amino acids long. Germline assignment: CDR1 SGHAT and CDR2 FQNNGV. V trimming: 2 bases; J trimming: 3 bases; junction bases outside the gene matches: 8. Together with reference TRBV11-2 and TRBJ2-1, the CDR3 gives the full variable domain: EAGVAQSPRYKIIEKRQSVAFWCNPISGHATLYWYQQILGQGPKLLIQFQNNGVVDDSQLPKDRFSAERLKGVDSTLKIQPAKLEDSAVYLCASSLLGGGAFYNEQFFGPGTRLTVL.

The chain recombines TRBV9 with TRBJ2-2; 9 nucleotides match TRBD2. CDR3 length: 16 amino acids. The V gene's germline CDR1 is SGDLS and CDR2 YYNGEE. Germline trimming cut 4 bases from V and 5 bases from J; bases unmatched to any gene: 9. The DNA for the CDR3 is TGTGCCAGCAGCTTTAGCGGGAGTATAAGGACCGGGGAGCTGTTTTTT. The encoded protein is CASSFSGSIRTGELFF.

This clonotype was seen a few times. V is TRBV10-3 and J is TRBJ1-2, with D unclear. The CDR3 loop spans 13 amino acids. CDR1 and CDR2 (germline): ENHRY, SYGVKD. V was shortened by 2 bases and J by 3 bases, with 7 bases between the two germline ends. DNA for the CDR3: TGTGCCATCAGTGAGGGTCGGGACTATGGCTACACCTTC. Protein sequence: CAISEGRDYGYTF.

This clonotype has only a few counts. This chain uses TRBV29-1 with TRBJ2-7; 9 bases are shared with TRBD1. Trimming took 5 bases from V and 5 from J; bases not matched to a gene: 4. The germline V gene encodes CDR1 SQVTM and CDR2 ANQGSEA. The CDR3 has 12 residues. The CDR3 region is CSVRTGENEQYF. The CDR3 nucleotides are TGCAGCGTTCGGACAGGGGAAAACGAGCAGTACTTC.

Here the CDR3 reads CASSLNRGPTDTQYF. The DNA for the CDR3 is TGTGCCAGCAGCTTAAACCGGGGACCCACAGATACGCAGTATTTT. This chain connects TRBV13 to TRBJ2-3; D is perhaps TRBD1 or TRBD2 (5 bases each). Trimming cost V 2 bases and J 2 bases, with 11 bases left between them. Per germline, CDR1 PRHDT and CDR2 FYEKMQ (reference sequence). The CDR3 is 15 amino acids.